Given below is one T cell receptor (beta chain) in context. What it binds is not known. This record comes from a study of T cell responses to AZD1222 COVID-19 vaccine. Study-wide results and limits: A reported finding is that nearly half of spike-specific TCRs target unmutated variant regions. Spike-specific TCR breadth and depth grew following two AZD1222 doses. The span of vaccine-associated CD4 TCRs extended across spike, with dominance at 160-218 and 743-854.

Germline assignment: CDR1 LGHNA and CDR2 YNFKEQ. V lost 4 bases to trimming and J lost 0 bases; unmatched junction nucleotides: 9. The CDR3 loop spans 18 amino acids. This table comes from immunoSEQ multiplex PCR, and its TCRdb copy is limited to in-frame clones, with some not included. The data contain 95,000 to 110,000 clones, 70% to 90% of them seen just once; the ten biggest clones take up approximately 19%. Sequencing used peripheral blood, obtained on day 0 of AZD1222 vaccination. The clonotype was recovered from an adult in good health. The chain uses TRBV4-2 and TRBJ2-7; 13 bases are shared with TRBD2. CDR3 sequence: CASSPRTSGGIYSYEQYF. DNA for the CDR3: TGTGCCAGCAGCCCGAGGACTAGCGGGGGCATATACTCCTACGAGCAGTACTTC.